This T cell receptor beta chain was retrieved from a study of Ad26.COV2.S vaccination and SARS-CoV-2 variants. V lost 3 bases to trimming and J lost 5 bases, with 11 bases between them. This CDR3 spans 15 amino acids. The germline V gene has CDR1 MNHNS and CDR2 SASEGT. The treatment was: 19 received Ad26.COV2.S at low or high dose, single or two shots; 5 received placebo; per-sample allocation not given. Sampling occurred on day 63 after the first vaccine or placebo injection. Libraries were prepared by immunoSEQ multiplex PCR; TCRdb keeps only in-frame clonotypes and omits some of them. The sample yields some 400,000 clones, about 89% seen once.

The rearrangement links TRBV6-1 to TRBJ1-6; D ambiguous. The sample was peripheral blood, taken in a trial of Ad26.COV2.S vaccine versus placebo. The origin of this receptor is a person between 18 and 65 years old who received the Ad26.COV2.S COVID-19 vaccine or a placebo. The CDR3 spells CASSDRAGNNSPLHF. In DNA form, the CDR3 reads TGTGCCAGCAGTGATAGGGCAGGAAATAATTCACCCCTCCACTTT.